The source of this T cell receptor (beta chain) is a study of blood T cells in healthy people across ages. For the second PCR, which ran for about 7 to 12 cycles, a sample-barcoded 5' primer and a J-beta primer mix were used. Each cDNA molecule was tagged by a template-switch adaptor that had 12 random nucleotides. TCRdb re-derived calls from the 5' RACE reads in MiXCR, one entry per CDR3 protein. The table lists around 790,000 distinct CDR3 sequences, more than 40% of them singletons. This CDR3 comprises 15 residues. Germline CDR1 is SGHAT and CDR2 is FQDESV (reference sequence). Per sample, at least 6 micrograms of total RNA were extracted. This clonotype was seen a handful of times.

Sequencing was performed on blood. The chain joins TRBV11-1 to TRBJ2-7; D is possibly TRBD1 (6 bases). The DNA end is a closer match to TRBJ2-5, so the J assignment may be wrong. This clonotype was sampled from a man aged 55-75 years in good health. In DNA form, the CDR3 reads TGTGCCAGCAGCTTAGGCTGCAGGGGCCAAGAGACCCAGTACTTC. Residues: CASSLGCRGQETQYF.